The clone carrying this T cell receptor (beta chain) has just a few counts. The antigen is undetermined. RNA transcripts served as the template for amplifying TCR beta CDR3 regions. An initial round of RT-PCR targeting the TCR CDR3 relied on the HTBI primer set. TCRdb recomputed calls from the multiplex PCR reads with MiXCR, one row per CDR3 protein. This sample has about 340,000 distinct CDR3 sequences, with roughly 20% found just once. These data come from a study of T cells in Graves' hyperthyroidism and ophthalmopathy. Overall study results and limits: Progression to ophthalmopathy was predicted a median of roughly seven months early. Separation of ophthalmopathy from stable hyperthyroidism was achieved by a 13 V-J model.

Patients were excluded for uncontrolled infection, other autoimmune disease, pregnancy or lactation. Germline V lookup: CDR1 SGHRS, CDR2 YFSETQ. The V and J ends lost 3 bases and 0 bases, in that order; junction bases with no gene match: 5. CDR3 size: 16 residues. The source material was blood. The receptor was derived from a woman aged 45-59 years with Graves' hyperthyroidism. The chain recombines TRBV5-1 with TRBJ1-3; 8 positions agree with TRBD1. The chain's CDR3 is CASSWDRPISGNTIYF. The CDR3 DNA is TGCGCCAGCAGCTGGGACAGGCCAATCTCTGGAAACACCATATATTTT.